These T cell receptor beta chains were read from a single sample in a study of blood T cell repertoires in COVID-19. The table came from immunoSEQ multiplex PCR; TCRdb's copy has only in-frame clones and leaves some out. The sample consists of about 50,000 clones, 85% to 90% of them appearing once. Source material: peripheral blood. These receptors came from a man in his 60s with acute or convalescent COVID-19. The CDR3 runs from the conserved cysteine through the conserved F or W. Fields, in order: J gene, CDR3 length, D gene, V gene, clone size, CDR3 DNA, CDR3 protein. D genes are given only for firm matches. Expanded clones are given a class, and other clones once, few, many or no size at all.

TRBJ2-1 | 14 | - | TRBV2 | - | TGTGCCAGCAAGTCAGGGGGGATAAACAATGAGCAGTTCTTC | CASKSGGINNEQFF
TRBJ1-3 | 15 | TRBD1 | TRBV2 | - | TGTGCCAGCCTCGGGGACAGGAGCTCTGGAAACACCATATATTTT | CASLGDRSSGNTIYF
TRBJ1-1 | 13 | - | TRBV5-6 | - | TGTGCCAGCAGCGGAACCAGGGCCACTGAAGCTTTCTTT | CASSGTRATEAFF
TRBJ1-2 | 13 | - | TRBV24-1 | - | TGTGCCACCAGTGATTTTGGCAACTATGGCTACACCTTC | CATSDFGNYGYTF
TRBJ2-1 | 14 | - | TRBV5-1 | - | TGCGCCAGCAGCTTGGAGGGACATACGACGGTATGGGTCTTC | CASSLEGHTTVWVF
TRBJ2-7 | 13 | TRBD1 | TRBV20-1 | - | TGCAGTGCTAGTTGGGACAGGGTCTACGAGCAGTACTTC | CSASWDRVYEQYF
TRBJ2-7 | 19 | TRBD2 | TRBV12-5 | - | TGTGCTAGTGGTTTGGTACGGGGCAGGACTAGCGGGGCCCTCTACGAGCAGTACTTC | CASGLVRGRTSGALYEQYF
TRBJ2-7 | 13 | TRBD1 | TRBV10-3 | - | TGTGCCATCAGTCGGGACAGGGAAGACGAGCAGTACTTC | CAISRDREDEQYF
TRBJ1-1 | 16 | - | TRBV18 | - | TGTGCCAGCTCACCGCCGGGACAAGCAATGAACACTGAAGCTTTCTTT | CASSPPGQAMNTEAFF
TRBJ2-3 | 16 | TRBD1 | TRBV7-8 | once | TGTGCCAGCAGCCCACAGGGGGCGAGGGGCACAGATACGCAGTATTTT | CASSPQGARGTDTQYF
TRBJ2-7 | 13 | TRBD1 | TRBV30 | - | TGTGCCTGGAGCGCCGGGACAGCGAGGGAGCAGTACTTC | CAWSAGTAREQYF
TRBJ2-5 | 13 | - | TRBV30 | - | TGTGCCTGGGGACGCGGGGCGGGAGAGACCCAGTACTTC | CAWGRGAGETQYF
TRBJ2-6 | 18 | - | TRBV7-8 | - | TGTGCCAGCAGCTTAGGGGTCGGGGGTGAAACCGGGGCCAACGTCCTGACTTTC | CASSLGVGGETGANVLTF
TRBJ2-7 | 14 | - | TRBV6-6 | - | TGTGCCAGCAGGGTCGGCGGACAGCCTTACGAGCAGTACTTC | CASRVGGQPYEQYF
TRBJ2-7 | 15 | TRBD2 | TRBV5-4 | - | TGTGCCAGCAGCCAATCCGGTGGGAGGGCCGGCGAGCAGTACTTC | CASSQSGGRAGEQYF
TRBJ2-7 | 15 | - | TRBV21-1 | - | TGTGCCAGCAGCAAAGCGACCGGCGTGAGGTACGAGCAGTACTTC | CASSKATGVRYEQYF
TRBJ1-6 | 15 | - | TRBV28 | - | TGTGCCAGCAGTCGCGCCGGGGTATGGAATTCACCCCTCCACTTT | CASSRAGVWNSPLHF
TRBJ1-2 | 15 | - | TRBV24-1 | - | TGTGCCACCAGTGACCGCCAGCCGGGGGGCTATGGCTACACCTTC | CATSDRQPGGYGYTF
TRBJ2-3 | 15 | TRBD2 | TRBV12-5 | once | TGTGCTAGTGGTGGGGGACTAGCGGAAGCAGATACGCAGTATTTT | CASGGGLAEADTQYF
TRBJ1-1 | 15 | TRBD1 | TRBV18 | - | TGTGCCAGCTCATATGGGACAGCCGCTGACAGTGAAGCTTTCTTT | CASSYGTAADSEAFF
TRBJ2-1 | 15 | TRBD1 | TRBV2 | - | TGTGCCAGCAGTGGGGGGACAGGGACCTACAATGAGCAGTTCTTC | CASSGGTGTYNEQFF
TRBJ1-6 | 13 | - | TRBV15 | few | TGTGCCACCAGCGGCCAGGGCAATTCACCCCTCCACTTT | CATSGQGNSPLHF
TRBJ2-7 | 14 | TRBD1 | TRBV24-1 | - | TGTGCCACCAGCGGCCGCGGCAGGGGGCCTGAGCAGTACTTC | CATSGRGRGPEQYF
TRBJ1-6 | 14 | - | TRBV27 | once | TGTGCCAGCAGTAAGAGCTCCTATAATTCACCCCTCCACTTT | CASSKSSYNSPLHF
TRBJ2-2 | 16 | TRBD2 | TRBV6-6 | once | TGTGCCAGCAGGCCTAGCGGGAGGGCGAGCACCGGGGAGCTGTTTTTT | CASRPSGRASTGELFF
TRBJ2-1 | 17 | - | TRBV7-3 | - | TGTGCCAGCAGCAAGCGGACGGTTTCGCGCTCCTACAATGAGCAGTTCTTC | CASSKRTVSRSYNEQFF
TRBJ1-1 | 13 | TRBD1 | TRBV5-4 | - | TGTGCCAGCAGCATATGGGACAGCATTGAAGCTTTCTTT | CASSIWDSIEAFF
TRBJ1-1 | 16 | - | TRBV14 | once | TGTGCCAGCAGCCAAGATGTGGGGCGCGTGAACACTGAAGCTTTCTTT | CASSQDVGRVNTEAFF
TRBJ2-7 | 15 | TRBD2 | TRBV28 | - | TGTGCCAGCACCCCCCCCGGCGGGAGGGCCCTCGAGCAGTACTTC | CASTPPGGRALEQYF